Listed below are T cell receptor beta chains from one sample, sequenced in a study of blood T cell repertoires in COVID-19. Some clones are missing from TCRdb's copy, which holds only in-frame ones; the method was immunoSEQ multiplex PCR. The sample carries around 380,000 clones, around 84% recorded once. The sample consisted of peripheral blood. Source of these receptors: a human donor with acute or convalescent COVID-19. The donor label of this sample is uncertain. Each CDR3 is given with its conserved first and last residue. D genes are given only for firm matches. Expanded clones get a size class; other rows say once, few or many, or leave the size out.

>TRBJ1-5|NA|TRBV24-1|TRBD1
TGTGCCACCAGTGATTGGGCAGGGGGGTTCAATCAGCCCCAGCATTTT
CATSDWAGGFNQPQHF
>TRBJ1-3|NA|TRBV5-1|TRBD1
TGCGCCAGCAGCCTGGGACAGGGAGAGTCTGGAAACACCATATATTTT
CASSLGQGESGNTIYF
>TRBJ1-2|NA|TRBV7-2|NA
TGTGCCAGCAGCTTAGGGGGGCGCCGCTCCGGCTACACCTTC
CASSLGGRRSGYTF
>TRBJ1-6|NA|TRBV3-1/TRBV3-2|TRBD1
TGTGCCAGCAGTCATGGGACAGGGAAGTGGACCTATAATTCACCCCTCCACTTT
CASSHGTGKWTYNSPLHF
>TRBJ1-1|NA|TRBV28|NA
TGTGCCAGCAGTTTTGACTTCACTGAAGCTTTCTTT
CASSFDFTEAFF
>TRBJ1-2|NA|TRBV7-9|NA
TGTGCCAGCAGCTCCGGGGTCAAAGGTGATGGCTACACCTTC
CASSSGVKGDGYTF
>TRBJ1-6|NA|TRBV5-1|NA
TGCGCCAGCAGCTTGGTCCTTGATTCACCCCTCCACTTT
CASSLVLDSPLHF
>TRBJ2-7|NA|TRBV30|NA
TGTGCCTGGAGGAGGGTTCCCCAACCCTACGAGCAGTACTTC
CAWRRVPQPYEQYF
>TRBJ1-5|NA|TRBV6-4|NA
TGTGCCAGCAGGAAAACGGGAAGCAATCAGCCCCAGCATTTT
CASRKTGSNQPQHF
>TRBJ1-2|NA|TRBV3-1/TRBV3-2|NA
TGTGCCAGCAGCCAAGAGTTGATACAGAGAGATGGCTACACCTTC
CASSQELIQRDGYTF
>TRBJ2-7|few|TRBV6-1|NA
TGTGCCAGCAGTGAAGTTGTGACTCGCGAGCAGTACTTC
CASSEVVTREQYF
>TRBJ2-5|NA|TRBV7-6|TRBD2
TGTGCCAGCAGCTTGGGCATAGCGGGGGGGCGCGAGACCCAGTACTTC
CASSLGIAGGRETQYF
>TRBJ1-6|NA|TRBV9|NA
TGTGCCAGCAGCGTAGGCGGGGAACGTTCACCCCTCCACTTT
CASSVGGERSPLHF
>TRBJ2-5|NA|TRBV5-5|NA
TGTGCCAGCAGCTTGGGGACCCTAGCGCCCCAAGAGACCCAGTACTTC
CASSLGTLAPQETQYF
>TRBJ2-1|NA|TRBV11-2|NA
TGTGCCAGCAGCTTAAATACGGGAACCTACAATGAGCAGTTCTTC
CASSLNTGTYNEQFF
>TRBJ2-5|NA|TRBV30|TRBD1
TGTGCCTGGAGCGACAGGGGGCGCCGCGGGGAGACCCAGTACTTC
CAWSDRGRRGETQYF
>TRBJ1-2|NA|TRBV29-1|TRBD1
TGCAGCGTTGGACAGGGGCAAAGTTATGGCTACACCTTC
CSVGQGQSYGYTF
>TRBJ1-1|NA|TRBV4-1|NA
TGCGCCAGCAGCCAAGAGGTACAGGGAAACACTGAAGCTTTCTTT
CASSQEVQGNTEAFF
>TRBJ1-1|NA|TRBV2|NA
TGTGCCTTAAAGGGAGGGGTGAACACTGAAGCTTTCTTT
CALKGGVNTEAFF
>TRBJ1-4|NA|TRBV29-1|TRBD1
TGCAGCGTTGAAGATCCGGGGACAGGGGGTCTTTTT
CSVEDPGTGGLF
>TRBJ1-5|NA|TRBV5-1|NA
TGCGCCAGCAGCTTGGTCTTCAGGCCCCAGCATTTT
CASSLVFRPQHF
>TRBJ1-6|few|TRBV9|NA
TGTGCCAGCAGCGCAGGACATATTTGGAATTCACCCCTCCACTTT
CASSAGHIWNSPLHF
>TRBJ2-1|NA|TRBV5-4|TRBD2
TGTGCCAGCAGCTTCGGGGTTTGGGCTAGCGGGAGGAATGAGCAGTTCTTC
CASSFGVWASGRNEQFF
>TRBJ1-1|NA|TRBV5-1|TRBD1
TGCGCCAGCAGCCCCGGGTACGGACAGGATAGTGAAGCTTTCTTT
CASSPGYGQDSEAFF
>TRBJ2-7|NA|TRBV28|TRBD2
TGTGCCAGCAGCATAGCGGGGTTAGACTCCTACGAGCAGTACTTC
CASSIAGLDSYEQYF
>TRBJ2-1|NA|TRBV19|TRBD2
TGTGCCAGTAGTATCAGCGGGAGGTTCTACAATGAGCAGTTCTTC
CASSISGRFYNEQFF
>TRBJ1-1|few|TRBV11-2|NA
TGTGCCAGCAGCTTAGTGGGGGGGACTGAAGCTTTCTTT
CASSLVGGTEAFF
>TRBJ1-1|once|TRBV28|NA
TGTGCCAGCAGTCAAGGCGGGGCTGGGACTGAAGCTTTCTTT
CASSQGGAGTEAFF
>TRBJ1-6|once|TRBV6-5|NA
TGTGCCAGCATAGACAGAAAGTGGAATAATTCACCCCTCCACTTT
CASIDRKWNNSPLHF
>TRBJ2-5|NA|TRBV15|TRBD1
TGTGCCACCAGCAGAGGGACAGGGAGATCAGAGACCCAGTACTTC
CATSRGTGRSETQYF
>TRBJ2-1|NA|TRBV5-5|TRBD2
TGTGCCAGCAGCGGCGGAACTAGCGACTACAATGAGCAGTTCTTC
CASSGGTSDYNEQFF
>TRBJ1-3|NA|TRBV7-9|NA
TGTGCCAGCAGCCATTCCGACAGGCATATTGGAAACACCATATATTTT
CASSHSDRHIGNTIYF
>TRBJ2-2|NA|TRBV7-9|TRBD1
TGTGCCAGCAGGGACAGGGGGCGAGGCACCGGGGAGCTGTTTTTT
CASRDRGRGTGELFF
>TRBJ1-1|NA|TRBV4-2|NA
TGTGCCAGCAGTCCACAGGGTCTCACTGAAGCTTTCTTT
CASSPQGLTEAFF
>TRBJ2-2|few|TRBV6-5|NA
TGTGCCAGCAGTCCGTTCCGGGTAAACACCGGGGAGCTGTTTTTT
CASSPFRVNTGELFF
>TRBJ2-1|NA|TRBV5-5|TRBD1
TGTGCCAGCAGCTTGACAGGGGGCCCCTACAATGAGCAGTTCTTC
CASSLTGGPYNEQFF
>TRBJ1-1|NA|TRBV6-5|TRBD1
TGTGCCAGCATTAAGTCGACAGGGGGCCTCACTGAAGCTTTCTTT
CASIKSTGGLTEAFF
>TRBJ2-1|NA|TRBV10-2|TRBD1
TGCGCCAGTAGAACAGGGGGCGCAGGTAAGAATGAGCAGTTCTTC
CASRTGGAGKNEQFF
>TRBJ2-2|NA|TRBV11-2|TRBD2
TGTGCCAGCAGCTCTACTAGCGGGATGAACACCGGGGAGCTGTTTTTT
CASSSTSGMNTGELFF
>TRBJ1-1|NA|TRBV3-1/TRBV3-2|NA
TGTGCCAGCAGCCAAAGGGGCACTGAAGCTTTCTTT
CASSQRGTEAFF
>TRBJ2-3|NA|TRBV19|NA
TGTGCCAGTAGTATAGGTGGTAGCGGCACAGATACGCAGTATTTT
CASSIGGSGTDTQYF
>TRBJ1-1|NA|TRBV6-5|TRBD1
TGTGCCAGCAGTTCGTCCCGGACAGGGAGAAAAGCTTTCTTT
CASSSSRTGRKAFF
>TRBJ1-4|NA|TRBV14|NA
TGTGCCAGCAGCCGGACAGTAACTAATGAAAAACTGTTTTTT
CASSRTVTNEKLFF
>TRBJ2-3|once|TRBV5-6|NA
TGTGCCAGCAGCCGAGAACGAATCCGCACAGATACGCAGTATTTT
CASSRERIRTDTQYF
>TRBJ2-3|NA|TRBV5-1|NA
TGCGCCAGCAGCTGGGGGAGACGGGGGACCTTTAGGGCAGATACGCAGTATTTT
CASSWGRRGTFRADTQYF
>TRBJ2-1|few|TRBV19|TRBD1
TGTGCCAGTAGAGGGACAGGCCAATGGTACAATGAGCAGTTCTTC
CASRGTGQWYNEQFF
>TRBJ1-3|few|TRBV6-5|NA
TGTGCCAGCAGTTACAGGGTCGGCGGGAACACCATATATTTT
CASSYRVGGNTIYF
>TRBJ1-2|NA|TRBV18|NA
TGTGCCAGCTCACCACGACGGGACTATGGCTACACCTTC
CASSPRRDYGYTF
>TRBJ1-6|NA|TRBV3-1/TRBV3-2|NA
TGTGCCAGCAGCCAAGGCGAAACCTATAATTCACCCCTCCACTTT
CASSQGETYNSPLHF
>TRBJ2-5|NA|TRBV7-2|TRBD2
TGTGCCAGCAGCTCCGCGCAGGGCGGGGGAGAGACCCAGTACTTC
CASSSAQGGGETQYF
>TRBJ1-3|NA|TRBV19|NA
TGTGCCAGTAGTTTGTTACAGTCAGGCTCTGGAAACACCATATATTTT
CASSLLQSGSGNTIYF
>TRBJ1-1|NA|TRBV7-9|NA
TGTGCCAGCAGCTTACCTTCAGGGATAACTGAAGCTTTCTTT
CASSLPSGITEAFF